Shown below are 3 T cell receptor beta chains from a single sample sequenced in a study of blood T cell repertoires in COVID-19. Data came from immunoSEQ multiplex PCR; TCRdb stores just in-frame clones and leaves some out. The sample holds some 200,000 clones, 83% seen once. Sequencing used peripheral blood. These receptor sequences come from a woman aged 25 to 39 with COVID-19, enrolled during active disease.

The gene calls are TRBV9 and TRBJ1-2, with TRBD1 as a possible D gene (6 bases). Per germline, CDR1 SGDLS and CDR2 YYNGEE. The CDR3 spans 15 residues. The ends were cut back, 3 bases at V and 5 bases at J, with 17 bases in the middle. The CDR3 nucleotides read TGTGCCAGCAGCGCCACGACAGGAGCCCTTTATGGCTACACCTTC. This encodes CASSATTGALYGYTF.

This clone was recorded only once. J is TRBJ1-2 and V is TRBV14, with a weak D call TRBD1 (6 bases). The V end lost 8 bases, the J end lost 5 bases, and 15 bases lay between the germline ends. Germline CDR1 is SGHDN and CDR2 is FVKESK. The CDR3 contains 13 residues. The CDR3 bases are TGTGCCAGCCGACTCACAGGGATTTATGGCTACACCTTC. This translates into CASRLTGIYGYTF. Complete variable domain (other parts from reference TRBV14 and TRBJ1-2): EAGVTQFPSHSVIEKGQTVTLRCDPISGHDNLYWYRRVMGKEIKFLLHFVKESKQDESGMPNNRFLAERTGGTYSTLKVQPAELEDSGVYFCASRLTGIYGYTFGSGTRLTVV.

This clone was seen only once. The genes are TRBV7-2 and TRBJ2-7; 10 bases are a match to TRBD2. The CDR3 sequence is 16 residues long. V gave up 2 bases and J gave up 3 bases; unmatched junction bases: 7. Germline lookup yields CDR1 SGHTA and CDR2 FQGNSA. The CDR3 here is CASSLRSERGGYEQYF. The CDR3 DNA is TGTGCCAGCAGCTTACGTTCAGAGCGGGGGGGCTACGAGCAGTACTTC.